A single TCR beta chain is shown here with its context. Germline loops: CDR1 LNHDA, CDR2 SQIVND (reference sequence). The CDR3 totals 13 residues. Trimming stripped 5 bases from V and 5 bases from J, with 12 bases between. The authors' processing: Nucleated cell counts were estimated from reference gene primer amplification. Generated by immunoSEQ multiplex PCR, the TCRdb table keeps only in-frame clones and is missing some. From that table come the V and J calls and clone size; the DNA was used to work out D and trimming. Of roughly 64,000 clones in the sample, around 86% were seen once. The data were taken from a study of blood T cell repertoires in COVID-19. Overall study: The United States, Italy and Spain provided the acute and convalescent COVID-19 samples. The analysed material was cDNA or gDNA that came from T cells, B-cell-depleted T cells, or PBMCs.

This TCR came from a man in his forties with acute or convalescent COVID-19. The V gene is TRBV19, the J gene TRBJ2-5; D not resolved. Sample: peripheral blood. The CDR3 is CASSFSLGETQYF. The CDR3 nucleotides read TGTGCCAGTAGTTTTAGTCTCGGGGAGACCCAGTACTTC.